The 24 T cell receptor beta chains reported below all come from one sample, sequenced in a study of OX40 agonist ivuxolimab in advanced cancers. TCRdb's copy holds only in-frame clones and misses some; the assay was immunoSEQ multiplex PCR. Altogether around 3,700 clones are present, roughly 72% being singletons, with the ten largest covering about 43%. Here the sequenced sample was CD4+ or CD8+ T cells sorted from blood, taken in a trial of the OX40 agonist ivuxolimab. The receptors were gathered from an adult with an advanced solid tumor such as melanoma, head and neck, liver or kidney cancer.

The chain carries TRBV4-3 and TRBJ1-5; tentatively, D is TRBD1 (5 bases). Trimming cost V 4 bases and J 2 bases, with 18 bases left between them. CDR1 is LGHNA and CDR2 is YSLEER in the germline V gene. CDR3 size: 17 residues. CDR3 residues: CASSLIWQGGGNQPQHF. CDR3 sequence (DNA): TGCGCCAGCAGCCTAATTTGGCAGGGAGGGGGCAATCAGCCCCAGCATTTT.

This chain joins TRBV7-9 and TRBJ1-5, with D unresolved. CDR1 and CDR2 (germline): SEHNR, FQNEAQ (reference sequence). Trimming pared 2 bases from V and 5 bases from J, leaving 13 bases between. CDR3 length equals 15 residues. CDR3 sequence (DNA): TGTGCCAGCAGCTTATCTGGCGCAGGAGATCAGCCCCAGCATTTT. Its translation: CASSLSGAGDQPQHF.

The chain joins TRBV4-1 to TRBJ2-1; 7 positions agree with TRBD2. Germline V gives CDR1 MGHRA, CDR2 YSYEKL. V trimming: 0 bases; J trimming: 2 bases; junction bases outside the gene matches: 1. There are 15 residues in the CDR3. As DNA, the CDR3 is TGCGCCAGCAGCCAAGATCGGGGGGCCTACAATGAGCAGTTCTTC. It encodes CASSQDRGAYNEQFF.

The chain couples TRBV5-5 to TRBJ1-5; D is ambiguous. The CDR3 runs 17 residues. Germline values: CDR1 SGHKS, CDR2 YYEKEE (reference sequence). V was trimmed by 0 bases and J by 1 base, leaving 14 bases between them. This CDR3 reads CASSLVPWQASNQPQHF. Written as DNA, the CDR3 is TGTGCCAGCAGCTTGGTCCCCTGGCAGGCAAGCAATCAGCCCCAGCATTTT. The variable domain in full, with the rest retrieved from reference TRBV5-5 and TRBJ1-5, is DAGVTQSPTHLIKTRGQQVTLRCSPISGHKSVSWYQQVLGQGPQFIFQYYEKEERGRGNFPDRFSARQFPNYSSELNVNALLLGDSALYLCASSLVPWQASNQPQHFGDGTRLSIL.

The rearrangement uses TRBV9 and TRBJ1-3; D is unresolved. The CDR3 length is 14 residues. Germline-derived CDR1 and CDR2 are SGDLS and YYNGEE. The V end was cut by 1 base, the J end by 2 bases, with 7 bases between. This chain's CDR3 is CASSVTDTGNTIYF. For the CDR3, the DNA is TGTGCCAGCAGCGTAACTGACACTGGAAACACCATATATTTT.

This chain links TRBV9 with TRBJ2-2; tentatively, D is TRBD1 (6 bases). The V and J ends lost 3 bases and 2 bases respectively, with 11 bases between them. The CDR3 is 15 residues long. Germline V CDR1 and CDR2: SGDLS, YYNGEE. The CDR3 nucleotides read TGTGCCAGCAGCGGTGTCAGGGGAAACACCGGGGAGCTGTTTTTT. Residues: CASSGVRGNTGELFF. The full variable domain, in which reference TRBV9 and TRBJ2-2 provide the parts outside the CDR3, is DSGVTQTPKHLITATGQRVTLRCSPRSGDLSVYWYQQSLDQGLQFLIQYYNGEERAKGNILERFSAQQFPDLHSELNLSSLELGDSALYFCASSGVRGNTGELFFGEGSRLTVL.

The V and J genes are TRBV19 and TRBJ1-5, with D possibly matching TRBD1 (5 bases). The CDR3 extends over 15 amino acids. The V gene lost 7 bases and the J gene lost 0 bases, with 13 bases spanning the gap. Per germline, CDR1 LNHDA and CDR2 SQIVND (reference sequence). The CDR3 nucleotides read TGTGCCAGTAAAGAAGGGGTGTTTAGCAATCAGCCCCAGCATTTT. It specifies CASKEGVFSNQPQHF.

The rearrangement uses TRBV7-2 and TRBJ1-4; unclear D gene. This CDR3 region has 15 residues. Germline values: CDR1 SGHTA, CDR2 FQGNSA. V lost 4 bases, J lost 3 bases, and 12 bases lay in between. The CDR3 DNA reads as TGTGCCAGCAGCTCCCGAGGAGCCCCTAATGAAAAACTGTTTTTT. This codes for CASSSRGAPNEKLFF. The full variable domain, its missing parts supplied by reference TRBV7-2 and TRBJ1-4, is GAGVSQSPSNKVTEKGKDVELRCDPISGHTALYWYRQSLGQGLEFLIYFQGNSAPDKSGLPSDRFSAERTGGSVSTLTIQRTQQEDSAVYLCASSSRGAPNEKLFFGSGTQLSVL.

The table lists this clone with a count of one. V gene TRBV5-4 combines with J gene TRBJ2-1; possibly TRBD1 for D (5 bases). V was cut by 2 bases and J by 9 bases, with 12 bases left in between. This CDR3 contains 13 residues. Germline loops: CDR1 SGHNT, CDR2 YYREEE (reference sequence). CDR3 loop: CASSFGQGFEQFF. The CDR3 coding sequence is TGTGCCAGCAGCTTTGGTCAGGGTTTTGAGCAGTTCTTC.

The CDR3 region is CASSQGTLHYEQYF. In DNA, the CDR3 is TGTGCCAGCAGCCAAGGGACGCTCCACTACGAGCAGTACTTC. The gene calls are TRBV14 and TRBJ2-7; D unclear. V lost 1 base and J lost 3, with 10 bases in between. The germline gives CDR1 SGHDN, CDR2 FVKESK. The CDR3 loop spans 14 amino acids.

This clone has only one observation. This sequence joins TRBV7-9 and TRBJ2-7; no clear D gene. CDR1 and CDR2 from the germline V gene are SEHNR and FQNEAQ (reference sequence). Trimming took off 1 base at V and 2 bases at J, with 9 bases between the two ends. CDR3 length: 14 amino acids. Here the CDR3 DNA reads TGTGCCAGCAGCTTAGTTCAGGTACCCTACGAGCAGTACTTC. Translating gives CASSLVQVPYEQYF.

The V call is TRBV7-1, the J call TRBJ2-7; D is possibly TRBD2 (6 bases). TRBV7-1 is designated an ORF whose function remains uncertain. V gave up 4 bases and J gave up 5 bases, with 15 bases separating them. The CDR3 has 14 residues. The CDR3 region is CASSLGGQGDEQYF. Written as DNA, the CDR3 is TGTGCCAGCAGCTTAGGAGGGCAGGGTGACGAGCAGTACTTC.

This chain uses TRBV6-6 with TRBJ2-3; D not certain. V lost 6 bases and J lost 1, with 14 bases in between. This CDR3 region has 15 residues. Germline-derived CDR1 and CDR2 are MNHNY and SVGAGI (reference sequence). The DNA for the CDR3 is TGTGCCAGCAGCCAAAAGATAGGAGGCACAGATACGCAGTATTTT. It yields the protein CASSQKIGGTDTQYF.

The table lists this clone with a count of one. The chain is built from TRBV6-6 and TRBJ1-1; no firm D call. Trimming removed 2 bases from V and 1 base from J, with 8 bases in between. This CDR3 has 14 residues. The germline CDR1 and CDR2 sequences are MNHNY and SVGAGI (reference sequence). Written as DNA, the CDR3 is TGTGCCAGCAGTTACACCGGTGGGAACACTGAAGCTTTCTTT. This encodes CASSYTGGNTEAFF.

The chain uses TRBV6-5 and TRBJ2-2; D remains ambiguous. CDR3 size: 12 residues. The V end was cut by 5 bases, the J end by 6 bases, with 7 bases between. Germline V gene lookup returns CDR1 MNHEY and CDR2 SVGAGI. CDR3 loop: CASSDPPGELFF. CDR3 nucleotides: TGTGCCAGCAGTGATCCTCCCGGGGAGCTGTTTTTT.

The V call is TRBV10-3, the J call TRBJ1-5; D remains unclear. Trimming stripped 4 bases from V and 3 bases from J, with 16 bases between. The CDR3 totals 16 residues. Germline CDR1 reads ENHRY; CDR2 reads SYGVKD. In DNA, the CDR3 is TGTGCCATCAGTGTCGGCGGCATAGGTAACAATCAGCCCCAGCATTTT. This encodes CAISVGGIGNNQPQHF.

The chain has TRBV28 and TRBJ2-4; tentative D call: TRBD1 (8 bases). The CDR3 sequence is 14 residues long. The V end was cut by 7 bases, the J end by 8 bases, with 18 bases between. Germline loops: CDR1 MDHEN, CDR2 SYDVKM. This CDR3 is CASIADREGDIQYF. The CDR3 nucleotides read TGTGCCAGCATTGCGGACAGGGAGGGGGACATTCAGTACTTC.

V is TRBV20-1 and J is TRBJ2-2; no clear D. Trimming cost V 2 bases and J 8 bases, with 6 bases left between them. CDR3 size: 11 residues. The V gene's germline CDR1 is DFQATT and CDR2 SNEGSKA (reference sequence). CDR3 amino acids: CSARKGGELFF. CDR3 nucleotides: TGCAGTGCTAGAAAGGGAGGGGAGCTGTTTTTT.

The rearrangement uses TRBV5-1 and TRBJ1-6; no firm D call. The germline gives CDR1 SGHRS, CDR2 YFSETQ. The germline V and J ends were trimmed by 4 bases and 4 bases, with 6 bases remaining between them. The CDR3 runs to 13 residues. CDR3 sequence: CASSGGYNSPLHF. DNA of the CDR3: TGCGCCAGCAGCGGCGGATATAATTCACCCCTCCACTTT.

The CDR3 sequence: CASSWGLAGGLTVADTQYF. The CDR3 nucleotides are TGTGCCAGCAGTTGGGGACTAGCAGGAGGTTTAACTGTCGCAGATACGCAGTATTTT. The V and J genes are TRBV27 and TRBJ2-3; 9 bases fit TRBD2. CDR1 and CDR2 from the germline V gene are MNHEY and SMNVEV (reference sequence). V was pared by 4 bases and J by 4 bases, with 18 bases of the junction left unmatched. The length of the CDR3 is 19 residues.

This clone was detected only once. The gene calls are TRBV7-8 and TRBJ2-5; weak D call: TRBD2 (5 bases). This CDR3 has 15 residues. Germline V CDR1 and CDR2: SGHVS, FQNEAQ. V shed 5 bases and J shed 2 bases, with 15 bases lying between them. This CDR3 is CASSGMGSEQETQYF. Written as DNA, the CDR3 is TGTGCCAGCAGCGGAATGGGGAGTGAGCAAGAGACCCAGTACTTC.

The rearrangement uses TRBV9 and TRBJ1-2; the match to TRBD1 covers 11 bases. CDR1 and CDR2 from the germline V gene are SGDLS and YYNGEE. This CDR3 contains 14 residues. The V gene end was trimmed by 4 bases and the J gene end by 6 bases; junction bases not matched to a gene: 5. CDR3 coding DNA: TGTGCCAGCAGCACCAGGACAGGGGGCGATGGCTACACCTTC. Protein sequence: CASSTRTGGDGYTF.

The V call is TRBV11-1, the J call TRBJ2-3, with no clear D. Germline CDR1 and CDR2: SGHAT and FQDESV (reference sequence). The CDR3 extends over 15 amino acids. V was trimmed by 5 bases and J by 4 bases, leaving 16 bases between them. CDR3 sequence reads: CASSVNLGGADTQYF. The DNA for the CDR3 is TGTGCCAGCAGCGTAAACTTGGGCGGTGCAGATACGCAGTATTTT.

This clone was found a few times. The chain joins TRBV7-9 to TRBJ2-3; TRBD2 matches 8 bases. This CDR3 has 15 residues. Trimming at V came to 8 bases and at J to 1 base, leaving 8 bases not matched to a gene. Germline V lookup: CDR1 SEHNR, CDR2 FQNEAQ (reference sequence). In nucleotides, the CDR3 is TGTGCCAGCGACTCCAGCGGGAGTCGCACAGATACGCAGTATTTT. Translated: CASDSSGSRTDTQYF.